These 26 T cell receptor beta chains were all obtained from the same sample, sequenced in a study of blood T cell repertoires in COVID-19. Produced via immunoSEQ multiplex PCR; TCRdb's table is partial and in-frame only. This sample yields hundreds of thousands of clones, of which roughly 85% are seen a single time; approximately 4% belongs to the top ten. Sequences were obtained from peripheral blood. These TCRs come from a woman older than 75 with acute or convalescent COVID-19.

The CDR3 nucleotides read TGTGCCAGCAGCTTAGCGCGGGGGGCCCCTGAAGCTTTCTTT. Encoded protein: CASSLARGAPEAFF. The rearrangement uses TRBV7-2 and TRBJ1-1, with D perhaps TRBD1 (6 bases). The germline V gene encodes CDR1 SGHTA and CDR2 FQGNSA. The CDR3 is 14 residues long. V lost 0 bases and J 6 bases, leaving 11 bases between the germline ends.

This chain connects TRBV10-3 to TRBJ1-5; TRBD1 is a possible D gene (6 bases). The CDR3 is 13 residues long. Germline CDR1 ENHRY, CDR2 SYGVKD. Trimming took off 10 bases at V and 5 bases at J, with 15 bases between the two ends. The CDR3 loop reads CATLSGGDQPQHF. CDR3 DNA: TGTGCCACCTTGAGCGGGGGCGATCAGCCCCAGCATTTT.

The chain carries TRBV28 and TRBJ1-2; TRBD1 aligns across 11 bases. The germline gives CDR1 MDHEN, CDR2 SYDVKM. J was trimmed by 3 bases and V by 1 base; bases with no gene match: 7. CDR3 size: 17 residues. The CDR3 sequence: CASSLLWGTGGYYGYTF. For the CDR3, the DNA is TGTGCCAGCAGTTTATTGTGGGGGACAGGGGGGTACTATGGCTACACCTTC.

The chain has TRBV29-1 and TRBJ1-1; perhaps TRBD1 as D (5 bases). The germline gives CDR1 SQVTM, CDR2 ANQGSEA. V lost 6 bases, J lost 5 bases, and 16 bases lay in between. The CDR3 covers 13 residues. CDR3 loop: CSVLPTGRTEAFF. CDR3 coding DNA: TGCAGCGTCCTCCCCACAGGAAGGACTGAAGCTTTCTTT.

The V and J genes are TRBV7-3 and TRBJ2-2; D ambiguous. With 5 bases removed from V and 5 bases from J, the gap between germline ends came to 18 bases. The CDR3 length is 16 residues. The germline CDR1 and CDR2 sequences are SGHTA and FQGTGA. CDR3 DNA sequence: TGTGCCAGCAGCCCCTCCGTGGTTGGGCAGACCGGGGAGCTGTTTTTT. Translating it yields CASSPSVVGQTGELFF.

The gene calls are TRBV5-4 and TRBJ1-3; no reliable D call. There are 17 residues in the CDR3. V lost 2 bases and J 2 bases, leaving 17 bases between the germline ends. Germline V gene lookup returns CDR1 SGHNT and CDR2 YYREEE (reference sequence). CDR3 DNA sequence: TGTGCCAGCAGCTTTAGAGGGTCCCGGGCGCCTGGAAACACCATATATTTT. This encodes CASSFRGSRAPGNTIYF.

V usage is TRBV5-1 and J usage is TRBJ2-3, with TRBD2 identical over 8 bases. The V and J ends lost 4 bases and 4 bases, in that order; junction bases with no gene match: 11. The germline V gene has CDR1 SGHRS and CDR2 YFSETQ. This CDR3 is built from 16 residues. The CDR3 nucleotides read TGCGCCAGCAGCCATGACGTCCGGGGGGGCTCAGATACGCAGTATTTT. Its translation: CASSHDVRGGSDTQYF.

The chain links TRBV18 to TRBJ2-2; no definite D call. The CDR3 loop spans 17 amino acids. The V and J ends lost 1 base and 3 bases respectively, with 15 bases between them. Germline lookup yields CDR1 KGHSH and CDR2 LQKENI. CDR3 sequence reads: CASSPRLRDTDTGELFF. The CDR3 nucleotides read TGTGCCAGCTCACCACGTTTACGAGACACTGACACCGGGGAGCTGTTTTTT.

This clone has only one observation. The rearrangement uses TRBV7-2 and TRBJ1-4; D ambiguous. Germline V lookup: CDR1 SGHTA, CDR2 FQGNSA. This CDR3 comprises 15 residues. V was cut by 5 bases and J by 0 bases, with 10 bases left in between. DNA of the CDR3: TGTGCCAGCAGCCCGCAGGTTGCAACTAATGAAAAACTGTTTTTT. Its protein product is CASSPQVATNEKLFF.

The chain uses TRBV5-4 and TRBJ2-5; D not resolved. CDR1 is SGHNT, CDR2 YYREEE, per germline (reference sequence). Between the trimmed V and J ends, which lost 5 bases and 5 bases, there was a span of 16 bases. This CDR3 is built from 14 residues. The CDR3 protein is CASSPDGAGETQYF. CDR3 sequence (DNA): TGTGCCAGCAGTCCTGACGGAGCCGGGGAGACCCAGTACTTC.

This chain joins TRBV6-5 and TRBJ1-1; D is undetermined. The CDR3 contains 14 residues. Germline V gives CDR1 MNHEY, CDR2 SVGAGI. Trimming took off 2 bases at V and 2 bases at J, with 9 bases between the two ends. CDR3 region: CASSYQNSNTEAFF. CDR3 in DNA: TGTGCCAGCAGTTACCAGAATTCCAACACTGAAGCTTTCTTT.

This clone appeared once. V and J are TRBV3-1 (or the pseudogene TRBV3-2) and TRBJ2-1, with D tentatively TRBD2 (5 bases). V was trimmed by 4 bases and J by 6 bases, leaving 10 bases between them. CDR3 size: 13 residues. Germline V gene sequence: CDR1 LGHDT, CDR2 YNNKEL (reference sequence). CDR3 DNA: TGTGCCAGCAGCCTCCTACGGGGCAATGAGCAGTTCTTC. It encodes CASSLLRGNEQFF.

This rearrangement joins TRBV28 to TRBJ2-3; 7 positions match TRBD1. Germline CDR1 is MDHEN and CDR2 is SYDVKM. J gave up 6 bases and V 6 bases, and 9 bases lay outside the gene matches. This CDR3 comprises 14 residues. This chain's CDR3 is CASSGTVVFDTQYF. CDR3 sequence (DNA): TGTGCCAGCAGCGGGACAGTTGTCTTCGATACGCAGTATTTT.

The CDR3 spells CASSPLIAGARYEQFF. The CDR3 DNA reads TGTGCCAGCAGCCCCTTGATAGCGGGGGCCAGGTATGAGCAGTTCTTC. This rearrangement joins TRBV9 to TRBJ2-1; 9 nucleotides align to TRBD2. V dropped 4 bases and J dropped 8; count of bases not matched to a gene: 13. This CDR3 comprises 16 residues. The germline gives CDR1 SGDLS, CDR2 YYNGEE.

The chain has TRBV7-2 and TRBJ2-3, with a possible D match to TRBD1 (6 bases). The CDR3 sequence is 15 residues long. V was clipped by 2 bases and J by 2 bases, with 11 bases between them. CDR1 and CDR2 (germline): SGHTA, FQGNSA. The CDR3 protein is CASSLRDTATDTQYF. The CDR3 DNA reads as TGTGCCAGCAGCTTAAGGGACACCGCCACAGATACGCAGTATTTT.

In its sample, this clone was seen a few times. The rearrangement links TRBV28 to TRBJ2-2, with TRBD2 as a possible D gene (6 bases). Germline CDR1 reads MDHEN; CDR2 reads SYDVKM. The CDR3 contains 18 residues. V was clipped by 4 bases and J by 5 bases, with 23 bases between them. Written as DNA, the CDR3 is TGTGCCAGCAGTTCGTTATGGGGGGACCTCCGCGGGACCGGGGAGCTGTTTTTT. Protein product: CASSSLWGDLRGTGELFF.

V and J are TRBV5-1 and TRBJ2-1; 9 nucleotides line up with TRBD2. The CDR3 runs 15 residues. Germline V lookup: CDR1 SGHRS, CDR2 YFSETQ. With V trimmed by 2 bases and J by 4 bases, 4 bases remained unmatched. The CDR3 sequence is CASSFRSGGYNEQFF. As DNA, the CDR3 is TGCGCCAGCAGCTTCCGGAGCGGGGGGTACAATGAGCAGTTCTTC.

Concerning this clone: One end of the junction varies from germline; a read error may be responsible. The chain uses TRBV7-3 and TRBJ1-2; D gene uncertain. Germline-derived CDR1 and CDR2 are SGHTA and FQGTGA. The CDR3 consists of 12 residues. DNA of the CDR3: TGTGCCAGCAGCCCGGGCGAGGGTGACCTATCCTTC. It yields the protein CASSPGEGDLSF. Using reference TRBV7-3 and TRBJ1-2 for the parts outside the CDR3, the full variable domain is GAGVSQTPSNKVTEKGKYVELRCDPISGHTALYWYRQSLGQGPEFLIYFQGTGAADDSGLPNDRFFAVRPEGSVSTLKIQRTERGDSAVYLCASSPGEGDLSFGSGTRLTVV.

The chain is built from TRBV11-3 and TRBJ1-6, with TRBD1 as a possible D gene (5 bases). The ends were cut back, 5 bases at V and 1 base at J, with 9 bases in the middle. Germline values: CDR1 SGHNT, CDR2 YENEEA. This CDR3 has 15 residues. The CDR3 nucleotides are TGTGCCAGCAGCGGGGCGGGGTCCTATAATTCACCCCTCCACTTT. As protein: CASSGAGSYNSPLHF.

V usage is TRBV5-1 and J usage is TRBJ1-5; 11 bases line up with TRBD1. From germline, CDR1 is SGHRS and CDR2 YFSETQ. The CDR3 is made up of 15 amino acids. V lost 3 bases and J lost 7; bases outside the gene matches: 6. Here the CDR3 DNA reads TGCGCCAGCAGCTCCGGGACAGGGGGGTACCAGCCCCAGCATTTT. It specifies CASSSGTGGYQPQHF.

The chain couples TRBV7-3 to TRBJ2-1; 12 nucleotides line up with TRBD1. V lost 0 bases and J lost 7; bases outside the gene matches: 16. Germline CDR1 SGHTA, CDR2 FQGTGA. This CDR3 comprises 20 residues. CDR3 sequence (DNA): TGTGCCAGCAGCTTAACGTTGGGTGGGACAGGGGGCACCCTGGGGAATGAGCAGTTCTTC. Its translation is CASSLTLGGTGGTLGNEQFF.

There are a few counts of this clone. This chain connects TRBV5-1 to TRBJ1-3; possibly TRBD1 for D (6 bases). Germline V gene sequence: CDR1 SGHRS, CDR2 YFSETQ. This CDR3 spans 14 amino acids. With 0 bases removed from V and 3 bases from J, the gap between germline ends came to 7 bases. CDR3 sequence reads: CASSLAGVGNTIYF. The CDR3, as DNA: TGCGCCAGCAGCTTGGCAGGGGTTGGAAACACCATATATTTT.

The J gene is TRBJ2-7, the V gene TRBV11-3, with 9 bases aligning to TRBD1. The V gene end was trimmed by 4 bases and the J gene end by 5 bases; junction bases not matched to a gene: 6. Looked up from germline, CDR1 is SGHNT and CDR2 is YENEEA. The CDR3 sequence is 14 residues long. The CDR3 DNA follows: TGTGCCAGCAGCTCATCCGGGACAGGGAACGAGCAGTACTTC. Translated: CASSSSGTGNEQYF.

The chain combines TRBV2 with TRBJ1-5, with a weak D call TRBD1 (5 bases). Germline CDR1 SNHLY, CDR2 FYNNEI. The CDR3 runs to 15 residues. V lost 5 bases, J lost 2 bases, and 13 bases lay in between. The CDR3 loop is CASSPTEVGNQPQHF. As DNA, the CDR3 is TGTGCCAGCAGTCCGACAGAGGTAGGCAATCAGCCCCAGCATTTT.

Written as DNA, the CDR3 is TGTGCTAGTGGCCTAACCGGGATTTTGGAAAAACTGTTTTTT. Its translation is CASGLTGILEKLFF. V and J are TRBV12-5 and TRBJ1-4; D is unresolved. The CDR3 is made up of 14 amino acids. V gave up 6 bases and J gave up 8 bases, with 16 bases separating them. Germline V gene lookup returns CDR1 LGHNT and CDR2 FRNRAP.

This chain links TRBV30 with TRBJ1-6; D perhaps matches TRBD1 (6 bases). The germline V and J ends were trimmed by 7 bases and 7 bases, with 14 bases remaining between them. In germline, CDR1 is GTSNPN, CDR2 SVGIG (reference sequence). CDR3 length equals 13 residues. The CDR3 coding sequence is TGTGCCTTCAGGGGTTTCGTAAATTCACCCCTCCACTTT. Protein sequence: CAFRGFVNSPLHF.